The entry below gives a single TCR beta chain sequence along with its context. It lacks a known antigen. Nothing much larger sits one base from this clone, and base qualities are not available. TCRdb shows the sequencer as Illumina HiSeq 1500. TCRdb redid the processing of the public reads, applying fastp at Q25 and MiXCR, and retained in-frame beta chains. Entries are consolidated by CDR3 protein sequence, retaining the most common genes and DNA. For this sample there are over 150,000 distinct CDR3 sequences; 17% appear just once. The ten largest clones take up less than 25% of the sample. This sample stems from a study of T cell repertoires in cytomegalovirus infection (dated by TCRdb to between 2018 and 2020). Turning to the overall study: Donor HLA type was relevant to the analysis, because carriage of CMV infection together with the matching HLA type was indicated by public TCR beta signatures. Results the study describes overall, beyond this receptor: The ex vivo response was dominated by HLA-C-restricted CMV-specific TCR beta clonotypes, which also provided the single most frequent clonotype in two of eight donors. In both this cohort and an independent cohort of some 370 donors, the cumulative frequency of public TCR beta family members distinguished carriers of CMV infection plus the relevant HLA type.

The CDR3 starts with the cysteine, ends with the phenylalanine, and has 14 residues. The DNA shown is the 42-base CDR3, in frame from base 1. The junction carries 15 bases between V and J, which are trimmed by 5 bases and 4 bases respectively. Looking up the germline V gene (reference sequence) yields CDR1 GTSNPN and CDR2 SVGIG. The V gene is TRBV30 and the J gene is TRBJ1-5; no D gene is confidently identified. The sample consisted of CD8+ T cells from PBMCs. The source of this sequence is a human donor in good health (CMV status not recorded). Some clones in this sample may be carry-over from other donors' samples. Here the CDR3 is given as CAWSRDTGNQPQHF. Read as DNA, the sequence is TGTGCCTGGTCCCGCGATACGGGAAATCAGCCCCAGCATTTT.